This TCR beta chain was captured by sequencing in a study of control samples from healthy donors and cancer patients. The CDR3 sequence is 16 residues long. Germline V gene lookup returns CDR1 SGHKS and CDR2 YYEKEE (reference sequence). J was trimmed by 10 bases and V by 9 bases; bases with no gene match: 20. The data were produced by immunoSEQ multiplex PCR, yet TCRdb's version contains in-frame clones alone and is incomplete. The sample has under 85,000 clones; roughly 93% are singletons. The rearrangement joins TRBV5-5 to TRBJ2-1; 9 bases align to TRBD2. This TCR derives from a middle-aged woman with lung cancer. Material: PBMCs. Here the CDR3 reads CATQGRIAGALGEQFF. The CDR3 coding sequence is TGTGCCACACAGGGCAGAATAGCGGGGGCCCTGGGGGAGCAGTTCTTC. Based on the CDR3 plus reference TRBV5-5 and TRBJ2-1, the full variable domain is DAGVTQSPTHLIKTRGQQVTLRCSPISGHKSVSWYQQVLGQGPQFIFQYYEKEERGRGNFPDRFSARQFPNYSSELNVNALLLGDSALYLCATQGRIAGALGEQFFGPGTRLTVL.